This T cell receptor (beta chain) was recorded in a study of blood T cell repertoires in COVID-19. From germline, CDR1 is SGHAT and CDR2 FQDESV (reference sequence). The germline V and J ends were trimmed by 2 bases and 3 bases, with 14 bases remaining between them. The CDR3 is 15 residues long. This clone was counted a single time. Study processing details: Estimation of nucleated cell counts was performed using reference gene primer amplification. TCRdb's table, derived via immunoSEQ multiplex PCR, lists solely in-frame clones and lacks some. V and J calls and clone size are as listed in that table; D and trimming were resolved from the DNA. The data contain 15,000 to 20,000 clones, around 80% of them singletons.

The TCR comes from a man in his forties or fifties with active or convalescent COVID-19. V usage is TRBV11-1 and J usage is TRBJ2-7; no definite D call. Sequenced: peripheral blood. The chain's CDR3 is CASSLFSGYHYEQYF. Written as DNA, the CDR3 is TGTGCCAGCAGCTTATTCTCAGGATACCACTACGAGCAGTACTTC.